A selection of T cell receptor beta chains follows, all from one sample in a study of T cell responses to AZD1222 COVID-19 vaccine. The repertoire was sequenced with immunoSEQ multiplex PCR; TCRdb's copy has only in-frame clones and lacks some. The table shows around 85,000 clones, with roughly 90% occurring only once. The specimen was peripheral blood, collected 28 days after the second AZD1222 dose. Source of these receptors: an adult who received the AZD1222 COVID-19 vaccine. The conserved cysteine and the conserved F or W are not part of the CDR3 here. The order of the fields is J gene, V gene, CDR3 protein.

j_gene: TRBJ2-3; v_gene: TRBV6-5; CDR3aa: ASSPTWGGTDTQY
j_gene: TRBJ1-1; v_gene: TRBV28; CDR3aa: ASSWLTDTEAF
j_gene: TRBJ2-5; v_gene: TRBV18; CDR3aa: ASSPGSQETQY
j_gene: TRBJ2-2; v_gene: TRBV29-1; CDR3aa: SVEVYGLGNTGELF
j_gene: TRBJ2-7; v_gene: TRBV18; CDR3aa: ASSQGPYEQY
j_gene: TRBJ1-6; v_gene: TRBV7-2; CDR3aa: ASSLGGAYNSPLH
j_gene: TRBJ1-4; v_gene: TRBV18; CDR3aa: ASSLKGLGEKLF
j_gene: TRBJ1-2; v_gene: TRBV19; CDR3aa: ASISRVGARDGYT
j_gene: TRBJ1-1; v_gene: TRBV6-2/TRBV6-3; CDR3aa: ASTPTGGNTEAF
j_gene: TRBJ1-1; v_gene: TRBV10-3; CDR3aa: AIEDHRGGNTEAF
j_gene: TRBJ2-7; v_gene: TRBV29-1; CDR3aa: SVEGVSSYEQY
j_gene: TRBJ1-1; v_gene: TRBV11-2; CDR3aa: ASSPDGGRTEAF
j_gene: TRBJ1-1; v_gene: TRBV7-2; CDR3aa: ASSLGEGSTEAF
j_gene: TRBJ2-5; v_gene: TRBV7-2; CDR3aa: ASSLGFQTQY
j_gene: TRBJ1-2; v_gene: TRBV23-1; CDR3aa: ASSPTGDRVNYGYT
j_gene: TRBJ2-5; v_gene: TRBV13; CDR3aa: ASSLGSAGVGETQY
j_gene: TRBJ2-3; v_gene: TRBV19; CDR3aa: ASSRTGGRTDTQY
j_gene: TRBJ2-5; v_gene: TRBV7-3; CDR3aa: ASSSMGQKETQY
j_gene: TRBJ2-1; v_gene: TRBV3-1/TRBV3-2; CDR3aa: ASSQASGVASEQF
j_gene: TRBJ2-3; v_gene: TRBV11-2; CDR3aa: ASSLGTSGGDTQY
j_gene: TRBJ2-6; v_gene: TRBV12-3/TRBV12-4; CDR3aa: ASTHSGANVLT
j_gene: TRBJ2-2; v_gene: TRBV7-7; CDR3aa: ASSPNTARLAVGAGELF
j_gene: TRBJ1-6; v_gene: TRBV2; CDR3aa: ASRDRQRGSPLH
j_gene: TRBJ1-2; v_gene: TRBV6-1; CDR3aa: ASSEALRQATLYGYT
j_gene: TRBJ1-3; v_gene: TRBV6-1; CDR3aa: ASSATQGGLSGNTIY
j_gene: TRBJ2-3; v_gene: TRBV5-4; CDR3aa: ASSQDLRGAGSDTQY
j_gene: TRBJ1-5; v_gene: TRBV10-3; CDR3aa: AISKGPSNQPQH
j_gene: TRBJ1-1; v_gene: TRBV7-9; CDR3aa: ASSSEGDGTEAF
j_gene: TRBJ1-1; v_gene: TRBV2; CDR3aa: ASSLGTRNTEAF
j_gene: TRBJ2-7; v_gene: TRBV14; CDR3aa: ASSQEGRGDEQY
j_gene: TRBJ2-1; v_gene: TRBV7-3; CDR3aa: ASSFRGNEQF
j_gene: TRBJ1-4; v_gene: TRBV4-1; CDR3aa: ASSQVLREKLF
j_gene: TRBJ2-7; v_gene: TRBV27; CDR3aa: ASSFVGGSYEQY
j_gene: TRBJ1-5; v_gene: TRBV3-1/TRBV3-2; CDR3aa: ASSPSGGNQPQH
j_gene: TRBJ2-1; v_gene: TRBV5-4; CDR3aa: ASSVGGGASNNEQF